Listed here are 2 T cell receptor beta chains from one sample, sequenced in a study of shared clonotypes between healthy human individuals. Sequencing used immunoSEQ multiplex PCR; TCRdb keeps in-frame clones, though not all of them. The sample consists of about 380,000 clones, about 97% of them appearing once. The source material was memory CD8+ T cells sorted from blood. Noted subset: CD45RO+ cells pooled with CCR7-negative TemRA cells. These receptors originate from a man younger than 45 in good health.

The chain uses TRBV6-1 and TRBJ1-3; D remains ambiguous. Germline CDR1 MNHNS, CDR2 SASEGT. The V end was cut by 8 bases, the J end by 0 bases, with 11 bases between. The CDR3 consists of 14 residues. The CDR3 DNA sequence: TGTGCCAGCCAGCCACACCGCTCTGGAAACACCATATATTTT. Residues: CASQPHRSGNTIYF.

This sequence joins TRBV2 and TRBJ1-3; D unresolved. The ends were cut back, 7 bases at V and 0 bases at J, with 10 bases in the middle. The germline gives CDR1 SNHLY, CDR2 FYNNEI. The CDR3 totals 14 residues. The chain's CDR3 is CASKQGNSGNTIYF. The DNA for the CDR3 is TGTGCCAGCAAGCAAGGGAACTCTGGAAACACCATATATTTT.